The 20 T cell receptor beta chains reported below all come from one sample, sequenced in a study of Graves' ophthalmopathy and Graves' hyperthyroidism (dated by TCRdb to 2017 to 2018). The sequencing machine was an Illumina HiSeq 2000. For repertoire sequencing, the TCR beta CDR3 regions were amplified from RNA transcripts. HTBI primers and the Qiagen OneStep RT-PCR kit were used in a first-round RT-PCR, which was followed by a second-round multiplex PCR, size selection and purification. The raw public data were reprocessed by TCRdb itself: fastp quality trimming at Q25, MiXCR clonotype calling, in-frame beta chains only. Rows with one shared CDR3 protein collapse into an entry with the most common genes and DNA. The sample table contains roughly 610,000 distinct CDR3 sequences; only one count was recorded for 20% to 25% of them. Around 6.9% of the sample belongs to the ten largest clones. Sequencing was done on a sample of peripheral blood. These receptors came from a woman aged 18-29 years with stable Graves' hyperthyroidism. Some clones in this sample may be carry-over from other donors' samples. Donor details come from another sample of the same person, matched by shared clones.

The J gene is TRBJ2-7, the V gene TRBV11-2, with TRBD2 matching 7 bases. The V gene's germline CDR1 is SGHAT and CDR2 FQNNGV. The junction had 14 bases not matched to a gene; V was cut back by 0 bases and J by 6 bases. There are 17 residues in the CDR3. The CDR3 here is CASSLEGLLVIGAEQYF. The CDR3 DNA reads TGTGCCAGCAGCTTAGAGGGACTACTAGTAATCGGCGCCGAGCAGTACTTC.

This clonotype was found a few times. The V and J genes are TRBV4-2 and TRBJ1-1; TRBD1 agrees at 9 bases. The germline CDR1 and CDR2 sequences are LGHNA and YNFKEQ. This CDR3 is built from 15 residues. Trimming took 3 bases from V and 4 from J; bases not matched to a gene: 6. Here the CDR3 reads CASSQQETGGTEAFF. CDR3 DNA: TGTGCCAGCAGCCAGCAGGAGACAGGGGGCACTGAAGCTTTCTTT.

Many counts were recorded for this clonotype. The rearrangement links TRBV6-2 or TRBV6-3 to TRBJ2-7; possibly TRBD1 for D (5 bases). The ends were cut back, 2 bases at V and 1 base at J, with 15 bases in the middle. Germline V gives CDR1 MNHEY, CDR2 SVGEGT. The length of the CDR3 is 16 residues. Here the CDR3 reads CASSYPEQVISYEQYF. Written as DNA, the CDR3 is TGTGCCAGCAGTTACCCAGAACAGGTGATTTCCTACGAGCAGTACTTC.

A few counts support this clonotype. The chain links TRBV10-3 to TRBJ2-5; D is possibly TRBD2 (6 bases). Germline V gives CDR1 ENHRY, CDR2 SYGVKD. CDR3 length equals 13 residues. Between the trimmed V and J ends, which lost 4 bases and 5 bases, there was a span of 11 bases. The CDR3 DNA reads TGTGCCATCAGTGGAGGGGAGGAGGAGACCCAGTACTTC. It is translated as CAISGGEEETQYF.

The chain recombines TRBV6-1 with TRBJ2-7; unclear D gene. CDR3 length: 13 residues. V was clipped by 6 bases and J by 5 bases, with 14 bases between them. CDR1 is MNHNS and CDR2 is SASEGT in the germline V gene. In DNA form, the CDR3 reads TGTGCCAGCAGGGCAAGGGTATACAACGAGCAGTACTTC. Amino acid sequence: CASRARVYNEQYF.

This clonotype has at least ten counts. The gene calls are TRBV15 and TRBJ2-7; unclear D gene. Germline CDR1 reads LNHNV; CDR2 reads YYDKDF (reference sequence). The length of the CDR3 is 13 residues. Deletions cut 6 bases from V and 3 bases from J, with 12 bases between. In nucleotides, the CDR3 is TGTGCCACCAGTTCTTTGGGCCACTACGAGCAGTACTTC. It translates to CATSSLGHYEQYF.

In its sample, this clonotype was seen many times. V gene TRBV6-5 combines with J gene TRBJ1-2, with D uncertain. The CDR3 extends over 12 amino acids. V lost 6 bases, J lost 2 bases, and 7 bases lay in between. Germline-derived CDR1 and CDR2 are MNHEY and SVGAGI. The CDR3 DNA sequence: TGTGCCAGCAGCCAATCCAACTATGGCTACACCTTC. This sequence encodes CASSQSNYGYTF.

V and J are TRBV18 and TRBJ2-7; D possibly corresponds to TRBD1 (5 bases). Germline V CDR1 and CDR2: KGHSH, LQKENI. The length of the CDR3 is 15 residues. V was shortened by 2 bases and J by 4 bases, with 15 bases between the two germline ends. CDR3 DNA: TGTGCCAGCTCACCATTTCAGGGTACAAATTACGAGCAGTACTTC. Its protein is CASSPFQGTNYEQYF.

The table lists this clonotype with many counts. The chain links TRBV20-1 to TRBJ1-1, with D possibly being TRBD1 (6 bases). Per germline, CDR1 DFQATT and CDR2 SNEGSKA (reference sequence). This CDR3 is 12 amino acids long. The CDR3 DNA reads TGCAACATACAGGGATTTGACACTGAAGCTTTCTTT. It yields the protein CNIQGFDTEAFF.

The V gene is TRBV20-1, the J gene TRBJ1-2, with 7 nucleotides matching TRBD1. V dropped 4 bases and J dropped 8; count of bases not matched to a gene: 10. This CDR3 is built from 13 residues. CDR1 is DFQATT and CDR2 is SNEGSKA in the germline V gene (reference sequence). For the CDR3, the DNA is TGCAGTGCTATAATCCGGGACAGAGGCGGCTACACCTTC. Translation: CSAIIRDRGGYTF.

This clonotype was recorded once. V gene TRBV30 combines with J gene TRBJ2-5; tentatively, D is TRBD1 or TRBD2 (5 bases each). The CDR3 has 14 amino acids. In germline, CDR1 is GTSNPN, CDR2 SVGIG (reference sequence). Trimming shortened V by 0 bases and J by 3 bases, and 11 bases separated the two germline ends. CDR3 residues: CAWSVDGTKETQYF. The DNA of the CDR3 is TGTGCCTGGAGTGTTGACGGGACGAAAGAGACCCAGTACTTC.

The chain is built from TRBV5-5 and TRBJ1-1; D remains ambiguous. There are 12 residues in the CDR3. The V gene's germline CDR1 is SGHKS and CDR2 YYEKEE (reference sequence). Trimming removed 2 bases at V and 6 bases at J, with 8 bases between. CDR3 nucleotide sequence: TGTGCCAGCAGCTTCGGTTGGGCTGAAGCTTTCTTT. Amino acid sequence: CASSFGWAEAFF.

V is TRBV27 and J is TRBJ1-1; TRBD1 is a possible D gene (5 bases). The CDR3 is 14 amino acids. Germline lookup yields CDR1 MNHEY and CDR2 SMNVEV (reference sequence). The ends were cut back, 5 bases at V and 7 bases at J, with 17 bases in the middle. The CDR3 DNA sequence: TGTGCCAGCAGTCCCGGTGGGGGGGGAATTGAAGCTTTCTTT. This encodes CASSPGGGGIEAFF.

This clonotype was seen many times. V is TRBV10-2 and J is TRBJ1-5; a possible D gene is TRBD1 (5 bases). Trimming stripped 3 bases from V and 10 bases from J, with 22 bases between. CDR1 is WSHSY and CDR2 is SAAADI in the germline V gene. The CDR3 sequence is 16 residues long. CDR3 DNA: TGCGCCAGCAGTGAACGGACAACAGTTGGCTCGGGACCCCAGCATTTT. Translating gives CASSERTTVGSGPQHF.

In this sample, this clonotype turned up many times. The gene calls are TRBV20-1 and TRBJ1-1; D perhaps matches TRBD1 (5 bases). The germline gives CDR1 DFQATT, CDR2 SNEGSKA (reference sequence). This CDR3 contains 11 residues. The V and J ends lost 1 base and 8 bases respectively, with 8 bases between them. In nucleotides, the CDR3 is TGCAGTGCTAGAGGTCCAGGGGAAGCTTTCTTT. Amino acid sequence: CSARGPGEAFF.

Notes on this clonotype: The conserved closing phenylalanine or tryptophan is absent in this CDR3, likely reflecting a read error. This chain joins TRBV6-1 and TRBJ1-1; D is undetermined. The CDR3 spans 15 residues. Trimming shortened V by 8 bases and J by 0 bases, and 16 bases separated the two germline ends. The V gene's germline CDR1 is MNHNS and CDR2 SASEGT. The CDR3 nucleotides are TGTGCCAGCGCAACATTCGAGGTGTTGAACACTGAAGCTTTCTAT. Translating it yields CASATFEVLNTEAFY.

This clonotype showed up just a few times. This chain joins TRBV20-1 and TRBJ2-5; the D gene is possibly TRBD1 (6 bases). CDR3 length equals 15 residues. From germline, CDR1 is DFQATT and CDR2 SNEGSKA (reference sequence). Trimming stripped 6 bases from V and 2 bases from J, with 19 bases between. The CDR3 DNA sequence: TGCAGTGCAACTTCCTATGGACAGAAACAAGAGACCCAGTACTTC. Amino acid sequence: CSATSYGQKQETQYF.

This clonotype was counted ten times or more. The chain joins TRBV6-2 or TRBV6-3 to TRBJ1-6; no definite D call. The V gene lost 0 bases and the J gene lost 10 bases, with 22 bases spanning the gap. The CDR3 is made up of 18 amino acids. Germline CDR1 is MNHEY and CDR2 is SVGEGT. The CDR3 loop reads CASSYSNFWGVLGSPLHF. DNA of the CDR3: TGTGCCAGCAGTTACTCGAATTTCTGGGGAGTACTCGGGTCACCCCTCCACTTT.

This clonotype was seen many times. The genes are TRBV5-1 and TRBJ2-7; 10 bases agree with TRBD1. The CDR3 loop spans 15 amino acids. Losses at the gene ends were 2 bases for V and 3 bases for J; bases not matched to a gene: 5. Germline-derived CDR1 and CDR2 are SGHRS and YFSETQ. CDR3 nucleotide sequence: TGCGCCAGCAGCTTACGGACAGGGGGTGTCTACGAGCAGTACTTC. Amino acid sequence: CASSLRTGGVYEQYF.

At least ten counts were recorded for this clonotype. The chain has TRBV19 and TRBJ1-3, with D hard to call. V was cut by 7 bases and J by 0 bases, with 7 bases left in between. There are 13 residues in the CDR3. The germline V gene encodes CDR1 LNHDA and CDR2 SQIVND (reference sequence). CDR3 loop: CASTRYSGNTIYF. The CDR3 DNA follows: TGTGCCAGTACGAGGTACTCTGGAAACACCATATATTTT.